This T cell receptor (beta chain) stems from a study of cytomegalovirus exposure and HLA in healthy donors. Study conclusions and caveats: The classifier reportedly diagnosed cytomegalovirus status with high sensitivity and specificity. Most sequenced TCRs were rare (though some public TCRs occurred in many donors). The authors confirmed in vitro that a few CMV-associated chains were specific for CMV antigens.

Profiled with immunoSEQ multiplex PCR; TCRdb holds only in-frame clones, not every one. The sample lists about 130,000 clones; roughly 95% were seen once. It was the roughly 130-subject validation cohort, separate from the approximately 620-subject first cohort, to which the donors belonged. Per germline, CDR1 LGHNA and CDR2 YSLEER. The CDR3 has 15 residues. The V and J ends lost 4 bases and 4 bases, in that order; junction bases with no gene match: 4. With respect to this clone: The antigen remains undetermined.

The chain carries TRBV4-3 and TRBJ2-5, with TRBD1 identical over 12 bases. The clonotype originates from a man between 18 and 35 years old in good health and CMV-seronegative. Source material: PBMCs. The chain's CDR3 is CASSPGGQGAETQYF. In DNA form, the CDR3 reads TGCGCCAGCAGCCCGGGGGGACAGGGGGCAGAGACCCAGTACTTC.